The 16 T cell receptor beta chains below were found in one sample sequenced in a study of OX40 agonist ivuxolimab in advanced cancers. Sequencing was performed with immunoSEQ multiplex PCR; in TCRdb, only in-frame clones are kept and a portion is missing. The sample consists of about 80,000 clones, around 93% of them appearing once. The source material was CD4+ or CD8+ T cells sorted from blood, sampled in a trial of the OX40 agonist ivuxolimab. The source is an adult with an advanced solid tumor such as melanoma, head and neck, liver or kidney cancer.

V gene TRBV14 combines with J gene TRBJ2-2; 8 bases agree with TRBD1. The germline V gene encodes CDR1 SGHDN and CDR2 FVKESK. J lost 1 base, V lost 4 bases, and 8 bases had no gene match. The CDR3 has 17 amino acids. Here the CDR3 DNA reads TGTGCCAGCAGCCCTACGGACAGGGTTAAGAACACCGGGGAGCTGTTTTTT. Translating gives CASSPTDRVKNTGELFF.

The genes are TRBV9 and TRBJ1-5, with D uncertain. The germline V and J ends were trimmed by 3 bases and 7 bases, with 14 bases remaining between them. CDR1 SGDLS and CDR2 YYNGEE come from the germline V gene. The CDR3 is made up of 14 amino acids. In nucleotides, the CDR3 is TGTGCCAGCAGCGCCCGGGAAGGGCAGCAGCCCCAGCATTTT. This gives the protein CASSAREGQQPQHF.

This chain links TRBV19 with TRBJ2-5; 7 nucleotides align to TRBD2. From germline, CDR1 is LNHDA and CDR2 SQIVND (reference sequence). This CDR3 is built from 16 residues. V was clipped by 3 bases and J by 1 base; unmatched bases: 8. The CDR3 sequence: CASSIVVAGPQETQYF. CDR3 DNA sequence: TGTGCCAGTAGTATCGTGGTAGCGGGTCCCCAAGAGACCCAGTACTTC.

The rearrangement joins TRBV19 to TRBJ2-3; D remains ambiguous. Germline V CDR1 and CDR2: LNHDA, SQIVND (reference sequence). Trimming removed 8 bases at V and 0 bases at J, with 6 bases between. CDR3 length: 12 amino acids. CDR3 coding DNA: TGTGCCAGTCCCCGCAGCACAGATACGCAGTATTTT. Encoded protein: CASPRSTDTQYF.

This chain joins TRBV5-5 and TRBJ2-3, with D perhaps TRBD1 or TRBD2 (5 bases each). Trimming removed 7 bases from V and 2 bases from J, with 14 bases in between. This CDR3 spans 14 amino acids. CDR1 SGHKS and CDR2 YYEKEE come from the germline V gene (reference sequence). The DNA of the CDR3 is TGTGCCAGCCCGGGGACGGTTGACACAGATACGCAGTATTTT. It yields the protein CASPGTVDTDTQYF.

The chain is built from TRBV4-2 and TRBJ1-4; no clear D gene. Trimming stripped 0 bases from V and 5 bases from J, with 10 bases between. The CDR3 spans 15 residues. CDR1 is LGHNA, CDR2 YNFKEQ, per germline. CDR3 amino acids: CASSQELGKNEKLFF. In nucleotides, the CDR3 is TGTGCCAGCAGCCAAGAGCTGGGGAAAAATGAAAAACTGTTTTTT.

The J gene is TRBJ1-3, the V gene TRBV29-1, with D possibly TRBD1 on 6 matching bases. The germline gives CDR1 SQVTM, CDR2 ANQGSEA. The CDR3 runs 13 residues. V lost 4 bases to trimming and J lost 3 bases, with 10 bases between them. CDR3 region: CSVVWTDGNTIYF. The CDR3 nucleotides read TGCAGCGTTGTCTGGACAGATGGAAACACCATATATTTT.

The rearrangement links TRBV21-1 to TRBJ1-1. TRBV21-1 is marked as a pseudogene. CDR3 length equals 16 residues. Here the CDR3 reads CASSKGGTGRDTEAFF. In nucleotides, the CDR3 is TGTGCCAGCAGCAAAGGTGGGACGGGGAGGGACACTGAAGCTTTCTTT.

The gene calls are TRBV4-1 and TRBJ2-3; possible D gene TRBD1, 6 bases. V lost 0 bases and J 3 bases, leaving 13 bases between the germline ends. CDR1 is MGHRA, CDR2 YSYEKL, per germline. This CDR3 is 16 amino acids long. CDR3 in amino acids: CASSQEGQGSTDTQYF. The CDR3, as DNA: TGCGCCAGCAGCCAAGAGGGGCAGGGGAGTACAGATACGCAGTATTTT.

This clone has just a few counts. The chain combines TRBV9 with TRBJ2-1, with TRBD1 matching 7 bases. The V segment lost 7 bases and the J segment 4 bases; nucleotides outside the gene matches: 5. Per the germline V gene, CDR1 is SGDLS and CDR2 is YYNGEE. This CDR3 has 13 amino acids. CDR3 in amino acids: CASGDSPYNEQFF. The CDR3 coding sequence is TGTGCCAGCGGGGACAGCCCTTACAATGAGCAGTTCTTC.

Only one count was recorded for this clone. The chain is built from TRBV2 and TRBJ2-1, with D unclear. V was shortened by 6 bases and J by 8 bases, with 8 bases between the two germline ends. From germline, CDR1 is SNHLY and CDR2 FYNNEI. The CDR3 sequence is 11 residues long. CDR3 sequence: CASRSGYEQFF. The CDR3 DNA reads TGTGCCAGCAGATCGGGCTATGAGCAGTTCTTC.

This sequence joins TRBV10-3 and TRBJ1-2, with unresolved D. Per germline, CDR1 ENHRY and CDR2 SYGVKD. This CDR3 region has 15 residues. V shed 0 bases and J shed 5 bases, with 13 bases lying between them. CDR3: CAISESLGSSYGYTF. CDR3 DNA: TGTGCCATCAGTGAGTCTCTGGGCTCCTCGTATGGCTACACCTTC.

The chain uses TRBV7-6 and TRBJ2-1; TRBD1 matches 8 bases. V lost 6 bases, J lost 8 bases, and 6 bases stayed unmatched. Germline CDR1 and CDR2: SGHVS and FNYEAQ. This CDR3 is built from 13 residues. The CDR3 DNA follows: TGTGCCAGCAGAGGGACAGGAAACGATGAGCAGTTCTTC. Encoded protein: CASRGTGNDEQFF.

V usage is TRBV6-1 and J usage is TRBJ2-2; TRBD1 or TRBD2 may be the D gene (6 bases each). Per germline, CDR1 MNHNS and CDR2 SASEGT. The length of the CDR3 is 13 residues. V was pared by 7 bases and J by 6 bases, with 12 bases between. The CDR3 DNA reads TGTGCCAGCAATTGGGGGGCGCCCGGGGAGCTGTTTTTT. As protein: CASNWGAPGELFF.

This clone was detected once. The V and J genes are TRBV27 and TRBJ2-3, with TRBD1 matching 7 bases. The CDR3 has 15 amino acids. J was trimmed by 6 bases and V by 6 bases; bases with no gene match: 12. Germline lookup yields CDR1 MNHEY and CDR2 SMNVEV (reference sequence). The CDR3 sequence is CASRNRGSGSDTQYF. CDR3 in DNA: TGTGCCAGCAGGAACAGGGGCTCTGGATCGGATACGCAGTATTTT.

The V and J genes are TRBV11-2 and TRBJ2-2; TRBD1 aligns across 7 bases. The trim removed 4 bases at V and 4 bases at J, leaving 0 bases unmatched. From germline, CDR1 is SGHAT and CDR2 FQNNGV. This CDR3 has 13 amino acids. DNA for the CDR3: TGTGCCAGCAGCTCAGGGGGCACCGGGGAGCTGTTTTTT. It yields the protein CASSSGGTGELFF.